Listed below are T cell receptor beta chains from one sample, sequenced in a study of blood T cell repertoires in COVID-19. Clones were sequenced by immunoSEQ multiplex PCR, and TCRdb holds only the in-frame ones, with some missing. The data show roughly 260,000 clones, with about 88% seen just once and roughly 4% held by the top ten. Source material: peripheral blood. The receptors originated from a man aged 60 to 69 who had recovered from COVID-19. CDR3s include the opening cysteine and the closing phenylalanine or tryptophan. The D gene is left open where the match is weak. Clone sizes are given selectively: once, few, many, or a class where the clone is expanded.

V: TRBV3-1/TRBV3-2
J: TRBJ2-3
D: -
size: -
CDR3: CASSQARQGPADTQYF
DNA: TGTGCCAGCAGCCAAGCCCGCCAGGGCCCGGCAGATACGCAGTATTTT

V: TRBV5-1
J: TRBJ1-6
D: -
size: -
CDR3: CASSLLSPVEGSPLHF
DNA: TGCGCCAGCAGCTTGCTCAGTCCGGTCGAGGGTTCACCCCTCCACTTT

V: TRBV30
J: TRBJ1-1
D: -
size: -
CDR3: CAWSLQGSVSAFF
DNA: TGTGCCTGGAGTTTACAGGGATCGGTCTCGGCTTTCTTT

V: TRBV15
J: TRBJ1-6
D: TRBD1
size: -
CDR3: CATRNPGQSSYNSPLHF
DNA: TGTGCCACCAGGAACCCGGGACAGAGCTCCTATAATTCACCCCTCCACTTT

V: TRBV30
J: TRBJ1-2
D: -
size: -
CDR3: CAWTEGLSYHGYTF
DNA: TGTGCCTGGACTGAGGGCCTTTCATACCATGGCTACACCTTC

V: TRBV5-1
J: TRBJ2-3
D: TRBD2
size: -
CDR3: CASSRGLAGTDTQYF
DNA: TGCGCCAGCAGCCGGGGACTAGCGGGCACAGATACGCAGTATTTT

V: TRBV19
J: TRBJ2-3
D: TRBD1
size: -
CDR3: CASSIEGVNRGLTDTQYF
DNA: TGTGCCAGTAGTATAGAAGGGGTGAACAGGGGTCTTACAGATACGCAGTATTTT

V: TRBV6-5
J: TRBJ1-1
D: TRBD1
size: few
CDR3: CASNRDRVNTEAFF
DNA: TGTGCCAGCAACCGGGACAGGGTGAACACTGAAGCTTTCTTT

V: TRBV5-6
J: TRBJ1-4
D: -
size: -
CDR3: CASSLLTSEEVNEKLFF
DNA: TGTGCCAGCAGCTTGCTGACGAGCGAGGAAGTCAATGAAAAACTGTTTTTT

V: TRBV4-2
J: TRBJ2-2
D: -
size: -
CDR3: CASSQGAASATGELFF
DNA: TGTGCCAGCAGCCAAGGCGCGGCTAGCGCCACCGGGGAGCTGTTTTTT

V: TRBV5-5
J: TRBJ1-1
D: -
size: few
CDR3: CASSLARGRYTEAFF
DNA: TGTGCCAGCAGCTTGGCGCGGGGACGCTACACTGAAGCTTTCTTT

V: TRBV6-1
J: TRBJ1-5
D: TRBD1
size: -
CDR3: CASSGDRGLYSNQPQHF
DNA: TGTGCCAGCAGTGGGGACAGGGGATTATATAGCAATCAGCCCCAGCATTTT

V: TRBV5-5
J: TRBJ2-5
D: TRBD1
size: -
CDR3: CASSRQGRETQYF
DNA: TGTGCCAGCAGCCGACAGGGTAGGGAGACCCAGTACTTC

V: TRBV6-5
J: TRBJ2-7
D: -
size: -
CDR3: CASSRGYEQYF
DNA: TGTGCCAGCAGCCGGGGCTACGAGCAGTACTTC

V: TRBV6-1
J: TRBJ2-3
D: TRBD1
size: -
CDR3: CASSEFSGTATDTQYF
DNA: TGTGCCAGCAGTGAGTTTTCCGGGACAGCCACAGATACGCAGTATTTT

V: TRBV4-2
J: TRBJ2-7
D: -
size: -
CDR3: CASSQVDGTTTYEQYF
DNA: TGTGCCAGCAGCCAAGTCGACGGGACAACGACCTACGAGCAGTACTTC

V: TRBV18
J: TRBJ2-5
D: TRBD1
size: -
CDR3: CASSPSGGQETQYF
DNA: TGTGCCAGCTCACCCTCAGGGGGCCAAGAGACCCAGTACTTC

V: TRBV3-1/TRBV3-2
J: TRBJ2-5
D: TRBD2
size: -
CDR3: CASSQLAGGRETQYF
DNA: TGTGCCAGCAGCCAACTAGCGGGGGGGCGGGAGACCCAGTACTTC

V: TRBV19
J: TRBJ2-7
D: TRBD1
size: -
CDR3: CASSRDRTYEQYF
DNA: TGTGCCAGTTCGAGGGACAGAACCTACGAGCAGTACTTC

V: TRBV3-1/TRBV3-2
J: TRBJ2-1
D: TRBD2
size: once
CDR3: CASSQVWRGGLNEQFF
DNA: TGTGCCAGCAGCCAAGTTTGGCGGGGGGGCCTTAATGAGCAGTTCTTC

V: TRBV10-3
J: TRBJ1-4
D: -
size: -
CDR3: CAISDPGEGLNEKLFF
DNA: TGTGCCATCAGTGACCCCGGGGAGGGACTTAATGAAAAACTGTTTTTT

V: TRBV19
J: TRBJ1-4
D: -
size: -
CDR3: CASSRKGHHDYEKLFF
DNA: TGTGCCAGTAGTAGAAAGGGACACCACGACTATGAAAAACTGTTTTTT

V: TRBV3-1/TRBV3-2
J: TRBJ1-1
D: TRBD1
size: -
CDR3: CASSARDRVNTEAFF
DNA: TGTGCCAGCAGCGCGCGGGACAGGGTGAACACTGAAGCTTTCTTT

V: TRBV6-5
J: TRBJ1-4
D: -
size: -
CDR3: CASSYVAATNEKLFF
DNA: TGTGCCAGCAGTTACGTGGCTGCAACTAATGAAAAACTGTTTTTT

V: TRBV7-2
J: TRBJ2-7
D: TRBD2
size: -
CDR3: CASSLAGLAGANYEQYF
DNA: TGTGCCAGCAGCTTAGCGGGCCTAGCGGGGGCCAACTACGAGCAGTACTTC

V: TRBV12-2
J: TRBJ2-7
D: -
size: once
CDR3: CASRLEIGGDSYEQYF
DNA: TGTGCAAGTCGCTTAGAAATTGGAGGGGACTCCTACGAGCAGTACTTC

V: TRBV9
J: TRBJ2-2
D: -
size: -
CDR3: CASSVGRAVNTGELFF
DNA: TGTGCCAGCAGCGTAGGCAGGGCAGTGAACACCGGGGAGCTGTTTTTT

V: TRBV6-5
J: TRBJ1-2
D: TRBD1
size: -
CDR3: CASRVPGQGYGYTF
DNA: TGTGCCAGCAGGGTACCGGGACAGGGGTATGGCTACACCTTC

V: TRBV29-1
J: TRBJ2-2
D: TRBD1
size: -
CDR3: CSVDRANTGELFF
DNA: TGCAGCGTCGACAGGGCGAACACCGGGGAGCTGTTTTTT

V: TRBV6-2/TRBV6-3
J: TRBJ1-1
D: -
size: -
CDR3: CASSYRQGRRDTEAFF
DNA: TGTGCCAGCAGTTACCGCCAGGGCAGGAGGGACACTGAAGCTTTCTTT

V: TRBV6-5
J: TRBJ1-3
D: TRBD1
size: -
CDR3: CASSYSGQANGNTIYF
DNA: TGTGCCAGCAGTTACTCGGGACAGGCCAATGGAAACACCATATATTTT

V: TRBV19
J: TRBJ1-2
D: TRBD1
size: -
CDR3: CASIGDREYYGYTF
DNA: TGTGCCAGTATTGGGGACAGAGAATACTATGGCTACACCTTC

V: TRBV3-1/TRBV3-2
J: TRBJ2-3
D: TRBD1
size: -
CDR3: CASSQRGLYTDTQYF
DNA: TGTGCCAGCAGCCAAAGGGGGCTCTACACAGATACGCAGTATTTT

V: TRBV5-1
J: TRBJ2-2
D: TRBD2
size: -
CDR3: CASSLARRGETNTGELFF
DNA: TGCGCCAGCAGCTTGGCAAGGCGGGGGGAAACGAACACCGGGGAGCTGTTTTTT

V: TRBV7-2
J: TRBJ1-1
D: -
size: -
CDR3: CASSLGGARTEAFF
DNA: TGTGCCAGCAGCTTAGGGGGCGCAAGAACTGAAGCTTTCTTT